This T cell receptor (beta chain) was obtained from a study of type 1 regulatory T cells. Study overall: T-allo10 is a Tr1-enriched, alloantigen-specific CD4 T cell product made in vitro.

As concerns this clonotype: Its antigen is unidentified. A read error may be the cause here, since a much bigger clone is one base away.

TCRdb called the reads again in MiXCR, with one record for every CDR3 protein. The table lists 13,000 to 15,000 distinct CDR3 sequences, roughly 15% of them singletons. The CDR3 totals 12 residues. CDR1 and CDR2 (germline): SGHDN, FVKESK. The TCR sequence derives from a human donor in good health. The chain links TRBV14 to TRBJ2-5; D gene unclear. Source material: cultured T cells, either the whole culture or a sorted T cell fraction (not recorded which). Here the CDR3 DNA reads TGTGCCGGCAGCCAAGAAATGGAGACCCAGTACTTC. It codes for CAGSQEMETQYF.